This T cell receptor (beta chain) was profiled in a study of PD-L1 blockade in urothelial cancer (dated by TCRdb to the late 2010s). Regarding the study in general: Therapy was started around 2014 for all patients, and atezolizumab 1,200 mg was administered intravenously every 3 weeks. About 90% of the roughly 30 patients were males with bladder-origin urothelial cancer, and about 65% of the roughly 30 reported a prior smoking history. An ECOG performance status of 0 or 1 was recorded for the patients, and 0 to 3 prior chemotherapy regimens had been received by the patients. Blood samples were analyzed at two time points: 3 weeks after treatment start (second dose) and 6 weeks after treatment start. Blood samples gave median yields of approximately 130,000 T cells and more than 80,000 unique TCRs, along with a median clonality of roughly 0.08. The study was an exploratory multi-omic analysis of somatic, immune and clinical correlates of response to PD-L1 blockade with atezolizumab in urothelial cancer. Pretreatment tumor samples, along with matched peripheral blood collected serially before and after atezolizumab treatment, underwent TCR sequencing. Durable clinical benefit meant progression-free survival longer than 6 months, and TCR features were also tested against progression-free and overall survival. In the same patients, whole exome sequencing and RNA sequencing of pretreatment tumors were performed in addition to TCR sequencing. Durable clinical benefit was achieved by nine patients but not by the remaining 20. Twenty-nine patients had pretreatment blood TCR-seq, about 24 had at least one posttreatment blood collection, and about 24 had tumor TCR-seq.

General findings and caveats noted by the study authors: Improved progression-free and overall survival was found to be associated with pretreatment peripheral blood TCR clonality below the median. Patients with durable benefit showed greater expansion of tumor-associated TCR clones in peripheral blood 3 weeks after starting treatment (n of about 20, p = 0.022). Because the sample size was small (n ≈ 30) and many of the analyses were exploratory, the results are meant to be hypothesis-generating.

The time point label on this specimen signifies: pretreatment peripheral blood. The cohort included some 30 patients with locally advanced or metastatic urothelial carcinoma who were treated at Memorial Sloan Kettering on a trial protocol. Peripheral blood mononuclear cells were collected from each patient pretreatment and during treatment, giving between 1 and 8 total time points per patient. The Qiagen DNeasy Blood extraction kit was used to purify genomic DNA from total PBMCs and tumor samples. Collected pretreatment and during treatment, PBMCs were isolated and stored as previously described. For this clone: This receptor's antigen is unknown. Base qualities are not provided; no much larger clone lies one nucleotide away.

Each PCR received spiked-in synthetic TCR analog templates so that absolute template abundance could be estimated from read counts. The immunoSEQ assay used bias-controlled V and J gene primers to amplify TCRbeta CDR3 regions from genomic DNA. Sequencing of rearranged TCRbeta segments was performed at approximately 20X coverage. For the original study's pipeline: Sequencing errors were corrected by clustering and CDR3s were annotated against IMGT to assign V, D and J genes. Only productive TCRbeta rearrangements were used in downstream analyses, excluding out-of-frame or stop-codon sequences. Clonality was computed as one minus Shannon entropy normalized by the log of the number of unique productive sequences. Fisher's exact test with Benjamini-Hochberg correction, at a threshold of adjusted p below 0.01, was used to find clones that differed between time points or between blood and tumor. This is the immuneACCESS table as TCRdb keeps it, with only in-frame sequences that have V and J called. A part of the clones is gone; compared with another copy, unresolved V genes explain less than half, and the rest is unexplained. Clone size and V and J calls were adopted from that table, with D and trimming inferred from the DNA. The sample data list about 79,000 clones, and approximately 83% of these were observed just once. The ten largest clones capture about 15% of the sample.

V lost 6 bases and J lost 4 bases, and the count of bases not matched to a germline gene is 11. Looking up the germline V gene yields CDR1 SNHLY and CDR2 FYNNEI. The CDR3 covers 15 residues, taking in both the cysteine and the phenylalanine. Left in the record is the CDR3 DNA by itself, 45 bases read in frame from the first base. The V and J segments used are TRBV2 and TRBJ2-7, with 8 middle bases fitting TRBD1. This TCR was recovered from a man aged 55 to 70 with urothelial cancer. The material was PBMCs, obtained around atezolizumab (anti-PD-L1) treatment. The CDR3 protein: CASSEDRETKYEQYF. At the DNA level, the sequence is TGTGCCAGCAGCGAGGACAGGGAGACCAAATACGAGCAGTACTTC.